The 5 T cell receptor beta chains below all came from one sample that was sequenced in a study of cytomegalovirus exposure and HLA in healthy donors. Sequencing was performed with immunoSEQ multiplex PCR; in TCRdb, only in-frame clones are kept and a portion is missing. In the table there are roughly 56,000 clones, 75% to 95% of which are singletons. The specimen sequenced was PBMCs. The source is a woman aged 25-40 years in good health and CMV-seronegative.

CDR3 loop: CASRGQKNTEAFF. The CDR3 DNA reads as TGTGCCAGCAGGGGACAAAAGAACACTGAAGCTTTCTTT. V is TRBV2 and J is TRBJ1-1, with D perhaps TRBD1 (6 bases). The germline V gene has CDR1 SNHLY and CDR2 FYNNEI. CDR3 size: 13 residues. V was trimmed by 6 bases and J by 1 base, leaving 9 bases between them. Full variable domain (missing parts from reference TRBV2 and TRBJ1-1): EPEVTQTPSHQVTQMGQEVILRCVPISNHLYFYWYRQILGQKVEFLVSFYNNEISEKSEIFDDQFSVERPDGSNFTLKIRSTKLEDSAMYFCASRGQKNTEAFFGQGTRLTVV.

This clone was picked up a small number of times. This chain joins TRBV6-4 and TRBJ2-1; TRBD1 aligns across 9 bases. Trimming cost V 0 bases and J 9 bases; bases outside gene matches: 3. The CDR3 is 14 residues long. Germline V gives CDR1 MRHNA, CDR2 SNTAGT. The CDR3 here is CASSDSTGGGEQFF. The CDR3 bases are TGTGCCAGCAGTGACTCTACAGGGGGCGGTGAGCAGTTCTTC.

This clone was seen once. The genes are TRBV10-3 and TRBJ1-5; D perhaps matches TRBD1 (6 bases). The CDR3 is 12 residues long. Germline V gene lookup returns CDR1 ENHRY and CDR2 SYGVKD. The V and J ends lost 8 bases and 4 bases respectively, with 9 bases between them. In nucleotides, the CDR3 is TGTGCCATCGGAACAGGGAATCAGCCCCAGCATTTT. Amino acid sequence: CAIGTGNQPQHF.

This clone was observed a single time. The chain recombines TRBV18 with TRBJ2-1; 7 nucleotides line up with TRBD1. The J segment lost 8 bases and the V segment lost 6 bases, leaving 13 bases of the junction unmatched. Germline CDR1 reads KGHSH; CDR2 reads LQKENI. CDR3 length: 15 residues. The CDR3 sequence is CASSQGQGDLDEQFF. The CDR3 bases are TGTGCCAGCTCCCAAGGGCAGGGGGACCTCGATGAGCAGTTCTTC.

This clone has a handful of counts. The genes are TRBV5-1 and TRBJ2-2, with 8 positions matching TRBD2. The CDR3 runs to 15 residues. Germline CDR1 reads SGHRS; CDR2 reads YFSETQ. The J segment lost 2 bases and the V segment lost 4 bases, leaving 4 bases of the junction unmatched. The CDR3 spells CASSPGGPNTGELFF. The CDR3 nucleotides are TGCGCCAGCAGCCCGGGAGGGCCAAACACCGGGGAGCTGTTTTTT.